Listed below are T cell receptor beta chains from one sample, sequenced in a study of shared clonotypes between healthy human individuals. Clones were sequenced by immunoSEQ multiplex PCR, and TCRdb holds only the in-frame ones, with some missing. The data contain under 2,000,000 clones, just under 95% of them singletons. The sequenced material came from naive CD8+ T cells sorted from blood. The receptors stem from a man aged 18 to 29 in good health. Both conserved end residues are part of each CDR3. A D gene is named only where the DNA matches it firmly. The listing skips clone size in some rows; elsewhere it reads once, few, many or a size class.

abundance	j_gene	v_gene	d_gene	CDR3aa	CDR3nt
-	TRBJ2-5	TRBV6-5	TRBD2	CASSSGGGQETQYF	TGTGCCAGCAGTAGCGGGGGGGGACAAGAGACCCAGTACTTC
-	TRBJ1-5	TRBV7-9	-	CASSPGHTNQPQHF	TGTGCCAGCAGCCCGGGACACACTAATCAGCCCCAGCATTTT
-	TRBJ2-7	TRBV2	TRBD2	CASSEGTSVTYEQYF	TGTGCCAGCAGTGAAGGGACTAGCGTAACCTACGAGCAGTACTTC
-	TRBJ1-2	TRBV29-1	-	CSVPPTDNYGYTF	TGCAGCGTGCCCCCGACGGACAACTATGGCTACACCTTC
-	TRBJ2-3	TRBV7-9	TRBD2	CASSLAWDYAADTQYF	TGTGCCAGCAGCTTAGCGTGGGACTACGCGGCAGATACGCAGTATTTT
-	TRBJ2-7	TRBV6-5	-	CASSKTLSSYEQYF	TGTGCCAGCAGTAAAACCCTGAGCTCCTACGAGCAGTACTTC
-	TRBJ2-7	TRBV7-2	-	CASSIHRDSYEQYF	TGTGCCAGCAGCATCCACCGGGACTCCTACGAGCAGTACTTC
-	TRBJ2-7	TRBV7-9	-	CASSPELGEQYF	TGTGCCAGCAGCCCCGAACTGGGGGAGCAGTACTTC
-	TRBJ2-1	TRBV12-2	-	CASRLARPICHEQFF	TGTGCAAGTCGCTTAGCGCGGCCCATTTGCCATGAGCAGTTCTTC
-	TRBJ1-1	TRBV4-1	-	CASSQDPAGEMNTEAFF	TGCGCCAGCAGCCAAGACCCGGCAGGGGAGATGAACACTGAAGCTTTCTTT
-	TRBJ2-1	TRBV7-9	TRBD2	CASSLVSGGNNEQFF	TGTGCCAGCAGCTTAGTTAGCGGGGGTAACAATGAGCAGTTCTTC
-	TRBJ1-4	TRBV28	TRBD1	CASGGQGSFGGEKLFF	TGTGCCAGCGGGGGACAGGGTTCCTTCGGGGGTGAAAAACTGTTTTTT
-	TRBJ2-1	TRBV9	-	CASSAGLSYNEQFF	TGTGCCAGCTCCGCGGGGTTATCCTACAATGAGCAGTTCTTC
-	TRBJ1-5	TRBV18	-	CAQLFWGSPQPQHF	TGTGCCCAATTGTTTTGGGGATCGCCTCAGCCCCAGCATTTT
-	TRBJ2-2	TRBV2	-	CASSEGRLITGELFF	TGTGCCAGCAGTGAGGGACGGCTAATCACCGGGGAGCTGTTTTTT
-	TRBJ2-1	TRBV25-1	TRBD2	CASSDPSGGPYNEQFF	TGTGCCAGCAGTGATCCCAGCGGGGGGCCCTACAATGAGCAGTTCTTC
-	TRBJ2-7	TRBV2	-	CASRGAGRTSYEQYF	TGTGCCAGCAGGGGGGCGGGGAGAACCTCCTACGAGCAGTACTTC
-	TRBJ2-2	TRBV6-6	-	CASSWVGGELFF	TGTGCCAGCAGTTGGGTTGGAGGGGAGCTGTTTTTT
-	TRBJ2-1	TRBV7-2	TRBD1	CATDTLWDRAYNEQFF	TGTGCCACCGATACCCTCTGGGACAGAGCCTACAATGAGCAGTTCTTC
once	TRBJ2-1	TRBV7-8	TRBD2	CASSFLVGRVNNEQFF	TGTGCCAGCAGCTTTTTGGTCGGGAGGGTTAACAATGAGCAGTTCTTC
-	TRBJ1-2	TRBV2	-	CASSEGQDYGYTF	TGTGCCAGCAGTGAAGGGCAGGACTATGGCTACACCTTC
-	TRBJ2-7	TRBV30	TRBD1	CAWRSPAGGFYEQYF	TGTGCCTGGAGGAGTCCTGCAGGGGGTTTCTACGAGCAGTACTTC
once	TRBJ2-7	TRBV9	TRBD1	CASSGGQGTYEQYF	TGTGCCAGCAGCGGGGGACAGGGTACCTACGAGCAGTACTTC
-	TRBJ2-1	TRBV6-1	TRBD2	CASSDGLAGEYNEQFF	TGTGCCAGCAGTGATGGACTAGCGGGGGAATACAATGAGCAGTTCTTC
-	TRBJ2-7	TRBV2	-	CASSLTGHDYEQYF	TGTGCCAGCAGCCTAACGGGACACGACTACGAGCAGTACTTC
-	TRBJ2-1	TRBV7-3	TRBD1	CASSLGQGTRNEQFF	TGTGCCAGCAGCTTGGGACAGGGGACTAGGAATGAGCAGTTCTTC
-	TRBJ2-2	TRBV29-1	-	CSVEGPNTGELFF	TGCAGCGTTGAAGGACCCAACACCGGGGAGCTGTTTTTT
once	TRBJ1-1	TRBV7-9	-	CASSLAGGPGPGNTEAFF	TGTGCCAGCAGCTTAGCGGGGGGCCCCGGGCCTGGGAACACTGAAGCTTTCTTT
once	TRBJ2-3	TRBV4-3	TRBD2	CASSQVGGSTDTQYF	TGCGCCAGCAGCCAAGTCGGGGGGAGCACAGATACGCAGTATTTT